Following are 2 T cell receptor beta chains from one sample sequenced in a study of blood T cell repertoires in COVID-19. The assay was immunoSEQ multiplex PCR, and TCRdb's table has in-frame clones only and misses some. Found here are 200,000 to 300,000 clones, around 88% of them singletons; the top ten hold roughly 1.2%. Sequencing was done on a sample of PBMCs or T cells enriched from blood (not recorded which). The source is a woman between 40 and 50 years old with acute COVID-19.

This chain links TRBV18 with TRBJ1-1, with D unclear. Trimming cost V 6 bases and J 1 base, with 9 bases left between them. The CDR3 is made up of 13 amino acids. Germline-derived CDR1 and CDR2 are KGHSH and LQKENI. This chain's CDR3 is CASSPERNTEAFF. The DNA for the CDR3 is TGTGCCAGCTCCCCGGAGCGGAACACTGAAGCTTTCTTT. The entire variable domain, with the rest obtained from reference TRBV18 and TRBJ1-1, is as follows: NAGVMQNPRHLVRRRGQEARLRCSPMKGHSHVYWYRQLPEEGLKFMVYLQKENIIDESGMPKERFSAEFPKEGPSILRIQQVVRGDSAAYFCASSPERNTEAFFGQGTRLTVV.

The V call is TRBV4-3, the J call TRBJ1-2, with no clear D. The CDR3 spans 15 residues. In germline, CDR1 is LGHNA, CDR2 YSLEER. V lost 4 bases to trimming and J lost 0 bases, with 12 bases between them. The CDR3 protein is CASSLTFQANYGYTF. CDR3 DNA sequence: TGCGCCAGCAGCCTCACTTTCCAGGCTAACTATGGCTACACCTTC.